This is a list of T cell receptor beta chains from one sample in a study of blood T cell repertoires in COVID-19. Here immunoSEQ multiplex PCR was the method, and the copy in TCRdb shows in-frame clones only, minus some. The sample records about 210,000 clones, 88% being singletons. Material for sequencing was peripheral blood. The source is a man between 18 and 35 years old with active or convalescent COVID-19. The CDR3 runs from the conserved cysteine through the conserved F or W. Not every row has a clone size; where given, it reads once, few, many or a size class.

CDR3 protein	V gene	clone size	J gene
CAISERGGQETQYF	TRBV10-3	.	TRBJ2-5
CASSINAGYNEQFF	TRBV19	once	TRBJ2-1
CASSPRQGGAKNIQYF	TRBV23-1	.	TRBJ2-4
CASSIGRGSGANVLTF	TRBV19	.	TRBJ2-6
CASSLESADTGELFF	TRBV5-1	.	TRBJ2-2
CASSPTGGYGYTF	TRBV27	.	TRBJ1-2
CAVGGSGDTVQNEQFF	TRBV7-9	.	TRBJ2-1
CASSVVAENTEAFF	TRBV9	.	TRBJ1-1
CSAHSTGTLGTDTQYF	TRBV29-1	once	TRBJ2-3
CASSKAGTGVGQPQHF	TRBV19	.	TRBJ1-5
CASSLVGAGNEQFF	TRBV7-3	.	TRBJ2-1
CAWRSGQGDTEAFF	TRBV30	.	TRBJ1-1
CASSLGSVSYEQYF	TRBV7-2	.	TRBJ2-7
CASSQRTDQPQHF	TRBV4-3	few	TRBJ1-5
CASSLEPGYQPQHF	TRBV7-2	once	TRBJ1-5
CASSPLRGGYNEQFF	TRBV5-8	.	TRBJ2-1
CAWSPGVYGYTF	TRBV30	.	TRBJ1-2
CASSPRGQTSYEQYF	TRBV9	.	TRBJ2-7
CASSSSGTTYNEQFF	TRBV4-1	few	TRBJ2-1
CASSLSPGVGNTEAFF	TRBV28	.	TRBJ1-1
CASSFWDRGSGRKYEQYF	TRBV7-2	once	TRBJ2-7
CASGLVSLDRGGELFF	TRBV12-5	.	TRBJ2-2
CASSSSRGGQPQHF	TRBV5-6	.	TRBJ1-5
CASSEMVQGTDTQYF	TRBV6-1	.	TRBJ2-3
CASRSTLDYYGYTF	TRBV28	.	TRBJ1-2
CASSLSGGAAEQFF	TRBV7-9	.	TRBJ2-1
CASSPPPARGTEAFF	TRBV6-5	.	TRBJ1-1
CASSLVTSGGATRETQYF	TRBV5-1	.	TRBJ2-5
CASSLDGTGYSPLHF	TRBV5-1	.	TRBJ1-6
CATSDPGQDTQYF	TRBV24-1	.	TRBJ2-3
CASSLESGSRVYGYTF	TRBV7-2	once	TRBJ1-2
CASSLPGQPQHF	TRBV5-5	once	TRBJ1-5
CSVRRQDEQYF	TRBV29-1	.	TRBJ2-7
CASRREAGNEQFF	TRBV30	.	TRBJ2-1
CASSEVQGGYNSPLHF	TRBV2	.	TRBJ1-6